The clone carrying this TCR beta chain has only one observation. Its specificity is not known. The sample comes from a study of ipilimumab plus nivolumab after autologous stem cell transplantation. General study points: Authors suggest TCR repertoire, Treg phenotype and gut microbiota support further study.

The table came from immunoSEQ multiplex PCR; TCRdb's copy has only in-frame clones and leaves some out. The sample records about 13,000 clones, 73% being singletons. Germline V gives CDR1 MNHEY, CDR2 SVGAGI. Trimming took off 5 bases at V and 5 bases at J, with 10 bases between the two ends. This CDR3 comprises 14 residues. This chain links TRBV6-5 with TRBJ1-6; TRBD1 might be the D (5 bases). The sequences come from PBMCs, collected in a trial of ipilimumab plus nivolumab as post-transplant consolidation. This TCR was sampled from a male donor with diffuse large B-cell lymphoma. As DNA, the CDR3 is TGTGCCAGCAGTCCGGACACGAATAATTCACCCCTCCACTTT. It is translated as CASSPDTNNSPLHF.